What follows describes a single T cell receptor (beta chain). This sample was included in a study of blood T cells in healthy people across ages. With a J-beta primer mix and a sample-barcoded 5' primer, a second PCR ran about 7 to 12 cycles. TCRdb processed the 5' RACE reads anew with MiXCR; each CDR3 protein has one entry. Of 1.2 million to 1.5 million distinct CDR3 sequences in the sample, approximately 60% were seen once. Extraction of total RNA produced a minimum of 5 micrograms from each sample. V was pared by 5 bases and J by 1 base, with 14 bases between. The CDR3 has 15 amino acids. The J gene is TRBJ1-1, the V gene TRBV12-3 or TRBV12-4; the D is unclear. The TCR was taken from a man between 18 and 29 years old in good health. Sequencing used blood. In DNA, the CDR3 is TGTGCCAGCAGTCTCCCGGGCACCTCGAACACTGAAGCTTTCTTT. Its protein is CASSLPGTSNTEAFF.